What follows are 26 T cell receptor beta chains derived from one specimen sequenced in a study of OX40 agonist ivuxolimab in advanced cancers. Here immunoSEQ multiplex PCR was the method, and the copy in TCRdb shows in-frame clones only, minus some. The sample includes 65,000 to 75,000 clones, about 85% of them seen just once. The source was CD4+ or CD8+ T cells sorted from blood, collected in a trial of the OX40 agonist ivuxolimab. These TCRs come from an adult with an advanced solid tumor such as melanoma, head and neck, liver or kidney cancer.

This clone was counted once. This rearrangement joins TRBV6-1 to TRBJ2-2; 11 bases agree with TRBD1. Germline trimming cut 10 bases from V and 6 bases from J; bases unmatched to any gene: 10. The CDR3 runs 15 residues. Germline CDR1 reads MNHNS; CDR2 reads SASEGT. This CDR3 is CAIYSGQGAPGELFF. The CDR3 DNA is TGTGCCATTTACTCAGGACAGGGGGCGCCCGGGGAGCTGTTTTTT.

V gene TRBV7-2 combines with J gene TRBJ2-7, with D perhaps TRBD1 or TRBD2 (5 bases each). This CDR3 has 15 residues. CDR1 and CDR2 (germline): SGHTA, FQGNSA. Trimming pared 5 bases from V and 0 bases from J, leaving 14 bases between. As DNA, the CDR3 is TGTGCCAGCAGCGTCGGGACGTTTTCCTCCTACGAGCAGTACTTC. This translates into CASSVGTFSSYEQYF.

J is TRBJ1-1 and V is TRBV11-2; no clear D. The CDR3 sequence is 16 residues long. CDR1 is SGHAT and CDR2 is FQNNGV in the germline V gene. V dropped 1 base and J dropped 4 bases, with 16 bases sitting between them. The CDR3 loop reads CASSLGIRGSGTEAFF. CDR3 nucleotide sequence: TGTGCCAGCAGCTTAGGGATACGGGGTTCGGGCACTGAAGCTTTCTTT.

The J gene is TRBJ2-7, the V gene TRBV6-5, with 7 bases matching TRBD1. This CDR3 has 14 residues. Germline CDR1 and CDR2: MNHEY and SVGAGI. V trimming: 7 bases; J trimming: 0 bases; junction bases outside the gene matches: 6. The chain's CDR3 is CASISTGRSYEQYF. The CDR3 DNA follows: TGTGCCAGCATCTCGACAGGGCGCTCCTACGAGCAGTACTTC.

The CDR3 here is CASSLGWEGIPEAFF. In nucleotides, the CDR3 is TGTGCCAGCAGCTTAGGATGGGAGGGGATACCTGAAGCTTTCTTT. The chain couples TRBV11-1 to TRBJ1-1, with D possibly matching TRBD1 (5 bases). This CDR3 has 15 amino acids. The V gene lost 1 base and the J gene lost 6 bases, with 15 bases spanning the gap. Germline V gene sequence: CDR1 SGHAT, CDR2 FQDESV (reference sequence).

V and J are TRBV5-1 and TRBJ2-5; TRBD2 is a possible D gene (5 bases). The J call may be mistaken, given a closer DNA end match to TRBJ2-7. This CDR3 spans 13 amino acids. The germline V gene encodes CDR1 SGHRS and CDR2 YFSETQ. CDR3 sequence reads: CASSLDFLAEQYF. The CDR3 bases are TGCGCCAGCAGCTTGGACTTCCTAGCCGAGCAGTACTTC.

A single count supports this clone. Compared with germline, one end of the junction differs, possibly owing to a read error. V is TRBV5-4 and J is TRBJ2-2; D gene uncertain. This CDR3 comprises 15 residues. Germline V gene data show CDR1 as SGHNT and CDR2 as YYREEE (reference sequence). CDR3 amino acids: CASSLSRTKTGELFF. CDR3 in DNA: TGTGCCAGCAGCTTATCTAGAACGAAGACCGGGGAGCTGTTTTTT.

The V gene is TRBV5-1, the J gene TRBJ2-5, with D uncertain. CDR3 length: 13 amino acids. Germline CDR1 and CDR2: SGHRS and YFSETQ. V lost 5 bases and J lost 2, with 10 bases in between. CDR3 nucleotide sequence: TGCGCCAGCAGATTAACCGGGCAAGAGACCCAGTACTTC. The encoded protein is CASRLTGQETQYF.

The chain recombines TRBV18 with TRBJ1-2, with TRBD1 identical over 8 bases. Germline assignment: CDR1 KGHSH and CDR2 LQKENI. There are 16 residues in the CDR3. With V trimmed by 2 bases and J by 0 bases, 5 bases remained unmatched. CDR3 residues: CASSPGQGLTNYGYTF. CDR3 DNA sequence: TGTGCCAGCTCACCAGGACAGGGACTGACTAACTATGGCTACACCTTC.

CDR3 nucleotides: TGTGCCAGCAGCTCATACAGGGGGGGCACTGAGCAGTTCTTC. Translating gives CASSSYRGGTEQFF. The rearrangement uses TRBV5-8 and TRBJ2-1; D perhaps matches TRBD1 (8 bases). V was shortened by 3 bases and J by 9 bases, with 16 bases between the two germline ends. Germline V gene lookup returns CDR1 SGHTS and CDR2 YDEGEE. The CDR3 covers 14 residues.

The chain combines TRBV5-5 with TRBJ1-3, with 7 bases fitting TRBD1. Germline values: CDR1 SGHKS, CDR2 YYEKEE (reference sequence). CDR3 length: 16 amino acids. V was pared by 1 base and J by 3 bases, with 7 bases of the junction left unmatched. The CDR3 sequence is CASSLTGQTIGNTIYF. CDR3 DNA: TGTGCCAGCAGCTTGACGGGACAGACCATTGGAAACACCATATATTTT.

The V call is TRBV5-5, the J call TRBJ1-2; D possibly corresponds to TRBD1 (6 bases). Per the germline V gene, CDR1 is SGHKS and CDR2 is YYEKEE (reference sequence). V lost 3 bases and J 2 bases, leaving 11 bases between the germline ends. The CDR3 has 14 amino acids. Here the CDR3 reads CASSSTGTNYGYTF. Here the CDR3 DNA reads TGTGCCAGCAGCTCGACAGGAACCAACTATGGCTACACCTTC.

The rearrangement links TRBV30 to TRBJ2-7; a possible D gene is TRBD1 (6 bases). The CDR3 extends over 13 amino acids. Trimming cost V 2 bases and J 0 bases, with 8 bases left between them. Germline loops: CDR1 GTSNPN, CDR2 SVGIG (reference sequence). The CDR3 sequence is CAWSQGSSYEQYF. In nucleotides, the CDR3 is TGTGCCTGGAGTCAGGGGAGCTCCTACGAGCAGTACTTC.

The chain joins TRBV6-1 to TRBJ1-2; no clear D gene. Germline V gene sequence: CDR1 MNHNS, CDR2 SASEGT. The CDR3 has 13 residues. The V gene lost 4 bases and the J gene lost 5 bases, with 11 bases spanning the gap. CDR3 sequence (DNA): TGTGCCAGCAGTGGCCTAGGAGGGTATGGCTACACCTTC. It codes for CASSGLGGYGYTF.

This chain connects TRBV2 to TRBJ2-7; D is unclear. The V end lost 5 bases, the J end lost 0 bases, and 8 bases lay between the germline ends. CDR3 size: 13 residues. The germline CDR1 and CDR2 sequences are SNHLY and FYNNEI. The CDR3 bases are TGTGCCAGCAGTTTCGGGTCCTCCTACGAGCAGTACTTC. It encodes CASSFGSSYEQYF.

The chain joins TRBV30 to TRBJ1-5, with D uncertain. Trimming pared 0 bases from V and 2 bases from J, leaving 8 bases between. This CDR3 is 14 amino acids long. Germline assignment: CDR1 GTSNPN and CDR2 SVGIG (reference sequence). The CDR3 loop reads CAWSVRFGNQPQHF. CDR3 in DNA: TGTGCCTGGAGTGTACGTTTCGGCAATCAGCCCCAGCATTTT.

The rearrangement joins TRBV2 to TRBJ1-2; 10 nucleotides align to TRBD1. With V trimmed by 9 bases and J by 7 bases, 11 bases remained unmatched. The CDR3 sequence is 14 residues long. Germline V lookup: CDR1 SNHLY, CDR2 FYNNEI. CDR3 DNA sequence: TGTGCCAGAGGGGAGACAGGGGGCGCCTTTGGCTACACCTTC. It encodes CARGETGGAFGYTF.

The chain is built from TRBV5-1 and TRBJ2-5, with D possibly matching TRBD2 (7 bases). Trimming cost V 0 bases and J 4 bases, with 16 bases left between them. The CDR3 loop spans 16 amino acids. CDR1 is SGHRS and CDR2 is YFSETQ in the germline V gene. The CDR3 DNA reads as TGCGCCAGCAGCTTGGCCGAGGGGGGGGGCCGAGAGACCCAGTACTTC. It codes for CASSLAEGGGRETQYF.

This clone is a singleton in its sample. This chain uses TRBV2 with TRBJ2-1; TRBD2 matches at 10 bases. With 4 bases clipped from V and 9 bases from J, the junction kept 3 bases outside the gene matches. The CDR3 runs to 13 residues. Germline V gene lookup returns CDR1 SNHLY and CDR2 FYNNEI. This chain's CDR3 is CASSVQREGEQFF. Written as DNA, the CDR3 is TGTGCCAGCAGTGTCCAGCGGGAGGGTGAGCAGTTCTTC.

The V call is TRBV2, the J call TRBJ2-2; D gene ambiguous. Germline V gene data show CDR1 as SNHLY and CDR2 as FYNNEI. The V end was cut by 7 bases, the J end by 1 base, with 4 bases between. The CDR3 is made up of 12 amino acids. Here the CDR3 reads CASTENTGELFF. The CDR3 coding sequence is TGTGCCAGCACTGAGAACACCGGGGAGCTGTTTTTT. Variable domain in full (rest from reference TRBV2 and TRBJ2-2): EPEVTQTPSHQVTQMGQEVILRCVPISNHLYFYWYRQILGQKVEFLVSFYNNEISEKSEIFDDQFSVERPDGSNFTLKIRSTKLEDSAMYFCASTENTGELFFGEGSRLTVL.

This chain uses TRBV7-2 with TRBJ2-7; TRBD1 matches 8 bases. Germline CDR1 reads SGHTA; CDR2 reads FQGNSA. The CDR3 consists of 14 residues. V lost 5 bases to trimming and J lost 3 bases; unmatched junction nucleotides: 6. The CDR3 DNA reads as TGTGCCAGCAGCCGGACAGGGACCGGCTACGAGCAGTACTTC. Its protein product is CASSRTGTGYEQYF.

This chain connects TRBV30 to TRBJ2-3; D possibly corresponds to TRBD1 (6 bases). The germline CDR1 and CDR2 sequences are GTSNPN and SVGIG (reference sequence). CDR3 length: 15 residues. V was shortened by 0 bases and J by 1 base, with 11 bases between the two germline ends. CDR3: CAWSVGAGGTDTQYF. The CDR3 DNA sequence: TGTGCCTGGAGTGTAGGAGCAGGGGGCACAGATACGCAGTATTTT.

This clone was observed a single time. CDR3 protein: CASSPGGGSSGELFF. In DNA form, the CDR3 reads TGTGCCAGCAGCCCTGGGGGCGGGAGTAGCGGGGAGCTGTTTTTT. This chain connects TRBV7-3 to TRBJ2-2; TRBD2 might be the D (7 bases). The CDR3 is made up of 15 amino acids. The germline CDR1 and CDR2 sequences are SGHTA and FQGTGA. The V and J ends lost 5 bases and 7 bases respectively, with 17 bases between them.

The chain uses TRBV28 and TRBJ2-1, with TRBD1 matching 9 bases. Germline V gene sequence: CDR1 MDHEN, CDR2 SYDVKM. Trimming at V came to 6 bases and at J to 2 bases, leaving 8 bases not matched to a gene. CDR3 length: 16 residues. CDR3 region: CASSPQGTGPYNEQFF. In DNA, the CDR3 is TGTGCCAGCAGCCCCCAGGGGACAGGGCCCTACAATGAGCAGTTCTTC. The variable domain in full, with the rest retrieved from reference TRBV28 and TRBJ2-1, is DVKVTQSSRYLVKRTGEKVFLECVQDMDHENMFWYRQDPGLGLRLIYFSYDVKMKEKGDIPEGYSVSREKKERFSLILESASTNQTSMYLCASSPQGTGPYNEQFFGPGTRLTVL.

Points on this clone: Other DNA variants within this sample encode the same CDR3. The chain recombines TRBV6-6 with TRBJ1-2; D possibly corresponds to TRBD1 (5 bases). The CDR3 consists of 16 residues. V was cut by 2 bases and J by 6 bases, with 19 bases left in between. In germline, CDR1 is MNHNY, CDR2 SVGAGI (reference sequence). The CDR3 is CASSYTPGTPPDGYTF. The CDR3 DNA reads TGTGCCAGCAGTTACACTCCCGGGACCCCACCGGATGGCTACACCTTC.

This clone showed up just once. The chain employs TRBV2 and TRBJ2-5, with a possible D match to TRBD1 (6 bases). The CDR3 is 16 residues long. Germline CDR1 reads SNHLY; CDR2 reads FYNNEI. The ends were cut back, 2 bases at V and 2 bases at J, with 15 bases in the middle. The CDR3 coding sequence is TGTGCCAGCAGTGAAATGGGACACGCAACTCAAGAGACCCAGTACTTC. This codes for CASSEMGHATQETQYF.